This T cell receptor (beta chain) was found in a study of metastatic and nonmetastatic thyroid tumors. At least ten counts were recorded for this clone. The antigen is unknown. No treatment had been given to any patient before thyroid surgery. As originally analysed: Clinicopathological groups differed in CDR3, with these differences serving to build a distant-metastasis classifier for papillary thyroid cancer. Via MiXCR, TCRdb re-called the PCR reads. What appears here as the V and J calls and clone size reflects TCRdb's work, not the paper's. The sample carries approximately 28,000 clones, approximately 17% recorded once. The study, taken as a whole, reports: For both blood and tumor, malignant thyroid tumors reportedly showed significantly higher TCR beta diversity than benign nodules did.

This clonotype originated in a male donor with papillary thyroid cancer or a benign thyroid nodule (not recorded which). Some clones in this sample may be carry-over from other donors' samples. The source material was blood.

CDR3 in DNA: TGTGCCAGCAGCCAAGAAGGGCTGGGCTCCGGCGAGCAGTACTTC. Translating gives CASSQEGLGSGEQYF. This chain uses TRBV3-1 with TRBJ2-7, with unresolved D. The CDR3 covers 15 residues. CDR1 and CDR2 from the germline V gene are LGHDT and YNNKEL (reference sequence). Deletions cut 0 bases from V and 6 bases from J, with 15 bases between.